Included here is one T cell receptor (beta chain) sequence, with context. Trimming took off 6 bases at V and 14 bases at J, with 14 bases between the two ends. Germline V gene lookup returns CDR1 LNHDA and CDR2 SQIVND (reference sequence). This CDR3 has 11 amino acids. After autologous stem cell transplantation all patients relapsed, and prior brentuximab vedotin exposure differed between cohorts. Patients' outcomes at their best amounted to complete response, partial response or progressive disease. The sample originates from a study of PD-1 blockade in classical Hodgkin lymphoma. The data were produced by immunoSEQ multiplex PCR, yet TCRdb's version contains in-frame clones alone and is incomplete. The sample consists of approximately 150,000 clones, about 81% of them appearing once.

This TCR came from a human donor with classical Hodgkin lymphoma. V is TRBV19 and J is TRBJ2-1; no reliable D call. This sample comprised peripheral blood mononuclear cells (PBMCs), obtained before the second cycle of nivolumab. The DNA of the CDR3 is TGTGCCAGTAGCGAAGACAACTATGAGTTCTTC. Its protein product is CASSEDNYEFF.